What follows describes a single T cell receptor beta chain. In the same sample, other DNA sequences code for this CDR3. This specimen comes from a study of blood T cell repertoires in COVID-19. Produced via immunoSEQ multiplex PCR; TCRdb's table is partial and in-frame only. Of about 270,000 clones in the sample, around 85% were seen once. Germline values: CDR1 MNHEY, CDR2 SMNVEV (reference sequence). Deletions cut 0 bases from V and 3 bases from J, with 5 bases between. The CDR3 has 14 amino acids. This clonotype was obtained from a woman aged 45-59 years with acute COVID-19. The specimen sequenced was PBMCs or T cells enriched from blood (not recorded which). The chain employs TRBV27 and TRBJ1-4, with D hard to call. The chain's CDR3 is CASSLSGANEKLFF. DNA of the CDR3: TGTGCCAGCAGTTTATCCGGAGCTAATGAAAAACTGTTTTTT.